The rows below give T cell receptor beta chains drawn from one sample of a study of PD-L1 blockade in urothelial cancer. Method: immunoSEQ multiplex PCR; TCRdb's copy keeps in-frame clones and lacks some. Of about 52,000 clones in the sample, 60% to 80% were seen once. Sample: PBMCs, taken around atezolizumab (anti-PD-L1) treatment. These receptor sequences come from a man between 65 and 80 years old with urothelial cancer. CDR3s include the opening cysteine and the closing phenylalanine or tryptophan. D genes are given only for firm matches. A row's size may be missing; if present it is once, few, many or a size class.

NA	TRBJ2-1	TRBD2	TRBV5-5	TGTGCCAGCATCGCCAGACTAGCGGGAGACAATGAGCAGTTCTTC	CASIARLAGDNEQFF
NA	TRBJ1-4	NA	TRBV11-2	TGTGCCAGCAGCAGGGACTCTGGGGGTAATGAAAAACTGTTTTTT	CASSRDSGGNEKLFF
NA	TRBJ2-5	NA	TRBV4-3	TGCGCCAGCAGCCAAGGAGGTTTTGGGGAGACCCAGTACTTC	CASSQGGFGETQYF
NA	TRBJ2-1	TRBD2	TRBV30	TGTGCCTGGAGCCCGGGACTAGCGGGAGTAGAGCAGTTCTTC	CAWSPGLAGVEQFF
NA	TRBJ1-3	NA	TRBV7-8	TGTGCCAGCAGCTCAATTGGAAACACCATATATTTT	CASSSIGNTIYF
NA	TRBJ1-1	NA	TRBV15	TGTGCCACCAGCGAAAGGGGGAGGAACACTGAAGCTTTCTTT	CATSERGRNTEAFF
few	TRBJ2-2	NA	TRBV21-1	TGTGCCAAGCAGCCTATCAGGTGGAGGGCGAACACCGGGGAGCTGTTTTTT	CAKQPIRWRANTGELFF
NA	TRBJ1-6	NA	TRBV6-1	TGTGCCAGCAATGGACAGCGAGATTCACCCCTCCACTTT	CASNGQRDSPLHF
NA	TRBJ2-1	TRBD2	TRBV9	TGTGCCAGCAGCGTAGGGACTAGCTTATCCTACAATGAGCAGTTCTTC	CASSVGTSLSYNEQFF
NA	TRBJ2-1	NA	TRBV20-1	TGCAGTGCTGTGCAGGGACTGGGGCAGTTCTTC	CSAVQGLGQFF
few	TRBJ2-3	NA	TRBV9	TGTGCCAGCAGCGTATTCGGAGAGCCCCCTCTCACAGATACGCAGTATTTT	CASSVFGEPPLTDTQYF
NA	TRBJ2-3	TRBD2	TRBV19	TGTGCCAGTAGTGCTTGGGAGGGTGGCACAGATACGCAGTATTTT	CASSAWEGGTDTQYF
NA	TRBJ1-1	NA	TRBV30	TGTGCCTGGAGTGGAATTCCCGGGGGGAACACTGAAGCTTTCTTT	CAWSGIPGGNTEAFF
few	TRBJ1-5	NA	TRBV25-1	TGTGCCAGCAGTGAACTTGGCTTGAATCAGCCCCAGCATTTT	CASSELGLNQPQHF
few	TRBJ2-5	TRBD2	TRBV12-5	TGTGCTAGTGCCGGGGCTAGCGGGGTCCAAGAGACCCAGTACTTC	CASAGASGVQETQYF
NA	TRBJ2-7	NA	TRBV7-2	TGTGCCAGCAGCCCCCAGACTAGACGGCCTACCTACGAGCAGTACTTC	CASSPQTRRPTYEQYF